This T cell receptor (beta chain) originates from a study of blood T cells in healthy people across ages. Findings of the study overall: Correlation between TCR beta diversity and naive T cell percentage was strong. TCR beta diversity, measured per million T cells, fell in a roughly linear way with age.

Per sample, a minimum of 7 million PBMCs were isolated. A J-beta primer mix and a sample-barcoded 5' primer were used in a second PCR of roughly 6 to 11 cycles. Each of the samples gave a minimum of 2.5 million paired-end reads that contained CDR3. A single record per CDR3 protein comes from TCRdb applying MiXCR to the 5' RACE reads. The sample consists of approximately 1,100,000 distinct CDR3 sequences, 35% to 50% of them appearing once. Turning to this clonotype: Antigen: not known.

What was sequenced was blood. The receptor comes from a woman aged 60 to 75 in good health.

The CDR3 reads CASSLFGDNEQFF. The CDR3 bases are TGTGCCAGCAGCTTATTCGGGGACAATGAGCAGTTCTTC. The V gene is TRBV11-2, the J gene TRBJ2-1; D may be TRBD2 (5 bases). V lost 2 bases and J 5 bases, leaving 7 bases between the germline ends. The CDR3 runs to 13 residues. Germline CDR1 SGHAT, CDR2 FQNNGV.